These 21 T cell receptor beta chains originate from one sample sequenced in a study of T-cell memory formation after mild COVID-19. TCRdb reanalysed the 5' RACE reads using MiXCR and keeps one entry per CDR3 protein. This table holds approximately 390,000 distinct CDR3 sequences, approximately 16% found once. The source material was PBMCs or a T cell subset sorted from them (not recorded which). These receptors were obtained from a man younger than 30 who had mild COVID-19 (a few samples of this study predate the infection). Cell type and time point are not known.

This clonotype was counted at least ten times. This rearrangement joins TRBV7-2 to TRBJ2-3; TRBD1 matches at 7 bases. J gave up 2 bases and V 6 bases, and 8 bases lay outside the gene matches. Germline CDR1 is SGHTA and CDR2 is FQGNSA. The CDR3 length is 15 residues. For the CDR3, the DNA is TGTGCCAGCAGTCCTGCTAGGGGGCCCACAGATACGCAGTATTTT. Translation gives CASSPARGPTDTQYF. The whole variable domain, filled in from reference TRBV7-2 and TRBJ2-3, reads GAGVSQSPSNKVTEKGKDVELRCDPISGHTALYWYRQSLGQGLEFLIYFQGNSAPDKSGLPSDRFSAERTGGSVSTLTIQRTQQEDSAVYLCASSPARGPTDTQYFGPGTRLTVL.

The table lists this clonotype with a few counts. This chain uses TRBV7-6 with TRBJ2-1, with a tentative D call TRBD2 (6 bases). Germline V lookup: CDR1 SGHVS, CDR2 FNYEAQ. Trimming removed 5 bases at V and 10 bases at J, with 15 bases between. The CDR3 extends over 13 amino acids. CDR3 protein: CASSPTGGEEQFF. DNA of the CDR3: TGTGCCAGCAGCCCAACTGGCGGGGAGGAGCAGTTCTTC.

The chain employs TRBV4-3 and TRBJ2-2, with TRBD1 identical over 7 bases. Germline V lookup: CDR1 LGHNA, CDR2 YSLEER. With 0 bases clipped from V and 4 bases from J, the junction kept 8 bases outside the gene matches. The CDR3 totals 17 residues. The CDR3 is CASSQDLRGRSTGELFF. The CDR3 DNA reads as TGCGCCAGCAGCCAAGATCTGAGGGGGCGGAGCACCGGGGAGCTGTTTTTT.

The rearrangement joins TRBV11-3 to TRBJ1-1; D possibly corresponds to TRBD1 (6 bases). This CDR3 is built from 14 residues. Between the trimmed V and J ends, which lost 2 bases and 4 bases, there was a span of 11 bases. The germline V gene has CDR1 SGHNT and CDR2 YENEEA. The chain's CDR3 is CASSLHRESTEAFF. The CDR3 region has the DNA TGTGCCAGCAGCTTACACAGGGAGAGCACTGAAGCTTTCTTT. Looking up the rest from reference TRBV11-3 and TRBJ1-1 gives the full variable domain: EAGVVQSPRYKIIEKKQPVAFWCNPISGHNTLYWYLQNLGQGPELLIRYENEEAVDDSQLPKDRFSAERLKGVDSTLKIQPAELGDSAVYLCASSLHRESTEAFFGQGTRLTVV.

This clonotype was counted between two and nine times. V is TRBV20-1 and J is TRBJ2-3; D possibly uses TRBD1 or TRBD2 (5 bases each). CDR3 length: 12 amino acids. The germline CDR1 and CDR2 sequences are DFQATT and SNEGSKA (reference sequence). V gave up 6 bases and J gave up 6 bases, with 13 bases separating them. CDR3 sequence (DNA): TGCAGTGCCCCGAGAGGGGACGATACGCAGTATTTT. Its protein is CSAPRGDDTQYF.

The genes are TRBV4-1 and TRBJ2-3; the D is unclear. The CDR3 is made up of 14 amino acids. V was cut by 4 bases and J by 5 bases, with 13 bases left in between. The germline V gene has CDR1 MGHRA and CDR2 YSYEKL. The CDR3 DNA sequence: TGCGCCAGCAGCCGGAACACACGTCAAGATACGCAGTATTTT. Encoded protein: CASSRNTRQDTQYF.

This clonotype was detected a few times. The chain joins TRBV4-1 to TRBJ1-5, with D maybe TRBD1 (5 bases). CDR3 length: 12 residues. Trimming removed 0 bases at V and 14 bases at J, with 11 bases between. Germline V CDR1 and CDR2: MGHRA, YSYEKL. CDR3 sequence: CASSQDGGKKHF. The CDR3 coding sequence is TGCGCCAGCAGCCAAGACGGGGGGAAAAAGCATTTT.

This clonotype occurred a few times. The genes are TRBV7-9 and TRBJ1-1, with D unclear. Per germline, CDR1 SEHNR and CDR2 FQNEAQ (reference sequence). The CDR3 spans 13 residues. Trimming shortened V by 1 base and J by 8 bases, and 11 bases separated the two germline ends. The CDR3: CASSLDYETEAFF. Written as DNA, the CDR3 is TGTGCCAGCAGCTTAGATTACGAGACAGAAGCTTTCTTT.

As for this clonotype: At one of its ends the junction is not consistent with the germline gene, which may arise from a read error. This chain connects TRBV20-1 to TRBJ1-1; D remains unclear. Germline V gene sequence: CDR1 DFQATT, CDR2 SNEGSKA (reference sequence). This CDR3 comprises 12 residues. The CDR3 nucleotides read TGCAGTGCTAGAGAAGTGAACCCTGAAGCTTTCTTT. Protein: CSAREVNPEAFF.

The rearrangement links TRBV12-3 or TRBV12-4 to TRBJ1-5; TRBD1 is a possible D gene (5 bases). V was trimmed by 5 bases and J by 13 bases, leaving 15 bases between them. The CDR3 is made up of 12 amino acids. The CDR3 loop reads CASSPSRDRQHF. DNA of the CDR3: TGTGCCAGCAGTCCATCCCGGGACCGGCAGCATTTT.

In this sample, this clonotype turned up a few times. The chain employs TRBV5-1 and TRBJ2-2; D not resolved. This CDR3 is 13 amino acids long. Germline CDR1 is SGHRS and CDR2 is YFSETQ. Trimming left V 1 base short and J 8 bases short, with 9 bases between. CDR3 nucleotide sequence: TGCGCCAGCAGCTTGAAATTAGATGGGGAGCTGTTTTTT. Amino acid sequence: CASSLKLDGELFF.

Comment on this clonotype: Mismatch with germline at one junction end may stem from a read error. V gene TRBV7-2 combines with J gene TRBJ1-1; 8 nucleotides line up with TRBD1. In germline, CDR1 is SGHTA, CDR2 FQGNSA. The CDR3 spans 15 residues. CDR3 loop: CASSLGNQGATEAFF. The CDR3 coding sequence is TGTGCCAGCAGCTTAGGCAATCAGGGGGCCACTGAAGCTTTTTTT.

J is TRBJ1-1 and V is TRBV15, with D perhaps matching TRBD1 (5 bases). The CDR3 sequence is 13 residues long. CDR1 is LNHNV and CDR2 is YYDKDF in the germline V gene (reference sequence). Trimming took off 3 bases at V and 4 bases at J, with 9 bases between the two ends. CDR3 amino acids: CATSSRGGTEAFF. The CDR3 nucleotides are TGTGCCACCAGCAGTCGGGGGGGCACTGAAGCTTTCTTT.

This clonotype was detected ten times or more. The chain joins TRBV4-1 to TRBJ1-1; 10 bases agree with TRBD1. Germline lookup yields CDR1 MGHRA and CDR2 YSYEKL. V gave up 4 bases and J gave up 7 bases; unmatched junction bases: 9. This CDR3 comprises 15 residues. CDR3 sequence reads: CASSLTGGRTHEAFF. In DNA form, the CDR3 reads TGCGCCAGCAGCCTGACAGGGGGCCGAACTCATGAAGCTTTCTTT.

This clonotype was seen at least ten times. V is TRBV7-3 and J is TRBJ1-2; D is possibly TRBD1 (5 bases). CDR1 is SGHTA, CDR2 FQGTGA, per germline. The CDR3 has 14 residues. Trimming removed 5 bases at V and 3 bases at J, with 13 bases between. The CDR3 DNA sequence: TGTGCCAGCAGCCTCGGGGGAGGAGACTATGGCTACACCTTC. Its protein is CASSLGGGDYGYTF.

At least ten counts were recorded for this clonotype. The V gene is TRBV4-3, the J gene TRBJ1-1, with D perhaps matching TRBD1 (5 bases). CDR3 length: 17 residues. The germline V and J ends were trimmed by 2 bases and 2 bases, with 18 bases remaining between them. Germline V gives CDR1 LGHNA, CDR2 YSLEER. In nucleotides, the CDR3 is TGCGCCAGCAGCCAAAGGGCGGCGGAGGGGAGAAACACTGAAGCTTTCTTT. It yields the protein CASSQRAAEGRNTEAFF.

The CDR3: CASSQAPGWNTEAFF. The CDR3 DNA sequence: TGTGCCAGCAGCCAAGCCCCAGGTTGGAACACTGAAGCTTTCTTT. The chain links TRBV3-1 to TRBJ1-1; D uncertain. V lost 1 base and J lost 1, with 10 bases in between. The CDR3 is 15 residues long. Germline V gene data show CDR1 as LGHDT and CDR2 as YNNKEL (reference sequence).

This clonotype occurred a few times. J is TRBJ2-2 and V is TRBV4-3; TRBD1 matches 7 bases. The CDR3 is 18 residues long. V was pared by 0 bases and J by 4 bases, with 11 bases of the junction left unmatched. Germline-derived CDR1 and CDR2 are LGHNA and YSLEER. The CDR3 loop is CASSQEDRLGSPTGELFF. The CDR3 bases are TGCGCCAGCAGCCAAGAGGACAGGCTCGGAAGCCCCACCGGGGAGCTGTTTTTT.

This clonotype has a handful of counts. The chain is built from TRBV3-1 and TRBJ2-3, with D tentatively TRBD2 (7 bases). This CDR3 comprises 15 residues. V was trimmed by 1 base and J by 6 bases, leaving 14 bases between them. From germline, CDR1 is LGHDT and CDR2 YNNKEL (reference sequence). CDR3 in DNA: TGTGCCAGCAGCCAAGTGGCGGGGGCACCCGATACGCAGTATTTT. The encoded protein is CASSQVAGAPDTQYF.

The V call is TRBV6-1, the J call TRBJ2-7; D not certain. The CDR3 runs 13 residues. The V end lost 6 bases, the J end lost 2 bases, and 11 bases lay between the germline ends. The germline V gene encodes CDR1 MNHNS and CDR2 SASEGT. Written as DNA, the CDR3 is TGTGCCAGCAGGGGTGACCCCACCTACGAGCAGTACGTC. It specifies CASRGDPTYEQYV.

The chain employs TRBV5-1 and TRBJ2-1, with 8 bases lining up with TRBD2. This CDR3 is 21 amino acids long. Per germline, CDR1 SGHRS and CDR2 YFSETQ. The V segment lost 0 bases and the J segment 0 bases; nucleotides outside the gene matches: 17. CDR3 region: CASSLVGRGGLSFSSYNEQFF. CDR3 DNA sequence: TGCGCCAGCAGCTTGGTAGGGCGCGGGGGGCTATCTTTTAGCTCCTACAATGAGCAGTTCTTC. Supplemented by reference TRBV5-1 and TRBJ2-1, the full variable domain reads KAGVTQTPRYLIKTRGQQVTLSCSPISGHRSVSWYQQTPGQGLQFLFEYFSETQRNKGNFPGRFSGRQFSNSRSEMNVSTLELGDSALYLCASSLVGRGGLSFSSYNEQFFGPGTRLTVL.